The sequence of this TCR beta chain was determined in a study of shared clonotypes between healthy human individuals. Study background: Researchers assigned three CD4 naive, three CD4 memory, two CD8 naive and one CD8 memory plate to each donor. Study-wide points: Memory subsets had estimated richness that was generally smaller than that of naive subsets. Among donors, sharing of clonotypes was expected to be affected by sequencing depth.

Details on this clone: What it recognizes is unknown.

Per the study methods: Filtering of immunoSEQ junctional sequences could not match full-length read filtering. Clones were read by immunoSEQ multiplex PCR, and TCRdb kept only the in-frame ones, dropping some. D and trimming were read from the DNA, whereas the V and J calls and clone size are those reported in that table. The table has 2 million to 2.5 million clones, 85% to 95% seen once; the top ten hold approximately 0.4%. The sequenced material came from naive CD4+ T cells from PBMCs. Subset given: CD45RA+ positively selected. The TCR comes from a man aged 18 to 29 in good health. Some clones in this sample may be carry-over from other donors' samples.

This CDR3 reads CASSGAGGGTGELFF. The CDR3 DNA reads as TGCGCCAGCAGCGGAGCGGGAGGTGGGACCGGGGAGCTGTTTTTT. The chain links TRBV5-1 to TRBJ2-2; 9 bases match TRBD2. In germline, CDR1 is SGHRS, CDR2 YFSETQ. J gave up 5 bases and V 4 bases, and 6 bases lay outside the gene matches. The CDR3 loop spans 15 amino acids.